Described below is a single TCR beta chain sequence and its context. The entry originates in a study of blood T cell repertoires in COVID-19. Study summary: Sites across the United States, Italy and Spain contributed samples from acute and convalescent COVID-19.

Recruited during active infection, patients (from Seattle) were subsequently followed longitudinally. CDR3 length: 16 amino acids. The germline CDR1 and CDR2 sequences are SGHTA and FQGNSA. V lost 4 bases, J lost 6 bases, and 21 bases lay in between. Methods used by the authors: Estimates of nucleated cell counts were drawn from the amplification of reference gene primers. The repertoire was sequenced with immunoSEQ multiplex PCR; TCRdb's copy has only in-frame clones and lacks some. For V, J and clone size, that table is used; D and trimming come from the DNA. The sample has 250,000 to 350,000 clones; roughly 84% are singletons.

This clonotype was obtained from a person aged 70 to 85 with COVID-19, enrolled during active disease. This chain joins TRBV7-2 and TRBJ1-2; possible D gene TRBD1, 5 bases. The sequencing sample was made of peripheral blood. The CDR3 spells CASSSRLGGVIDGYTF. CDR3 sequence (DNA): TGTGCCAGCAGCTCCCGTCTTGGGGGGGTGATTGATGGCTACACCTTC.